This T cell receptor beta chain was observed in a study of T-cell memory formation after mild COVID-19 (dated by TCRdb to the early 2020s). About the investigation overall: TCR sequence clusters from the two donors were found to be largely donor specific. In a couple of donors, T-cell clones that expanded and contracted after mild COVID-19 were tracked by sequencing TCRalpha and TCRbeta repertoires over time. Two young, previously healthy adult volunteers, one female and one male, were included in the cohort. The paper as a whole reports these results and caveats: Some responding clones were found in pre-infection memory, which suggests that pre-existing cross-reactive memory T cells took part in the SARS-CoV-2 response. Contracting CD4+ clones turned up mainly in the CM and EM memory subsets, whereas EMRA was where CD8+ clones were enriched. The study included only a couple of mild cases, and larger cohorts that include severe cases with pre-infection samples were judged to be necessary. SARS-CoV-2 specificity was not confirmed for the second-wave clones peaking on day 37. From day 15 to 85, contracting clones showed balanced CD4/CD8 phenotypes, whereas a second wave of clones that expanded from day 15 to 37 leaned towards CD4+.

The instrument was an Illumina NovaSeq 6000. cDNA libraries for TCRalpha and TCRbeta were prepared by 5'RACE using constant-segment primers, with sample barcodes and unique molecular identifiers added. RNA was extracted from every sample with Trizol reagent. Amplification of the libraries took two PCR steps, and the second step added a second sample barcode plus Illumina TruSeq adapters. Libraries were sequenced on an Illumina NovaSeq with 2 x 150 bp paired-end reads. Under the source paper's analysis protocol: With migec v1.2.7, reads were demultiplexed and then collapsed into UMI-guided consensus sequences. Using mixcr v2.1.11, UMI consensuses were aligned to TRA and TRB V and J templates and then assembled into clonotypes. Expanded or contracted clonotypes were those called significant by both edgeR and NoisET, with noise models trained on biological replicates. For edgeR calls, the cutoffs were a false discovery rate-adjusted p below 0.01 and a log2 fold-change threshold of 1. PCA with hierarchical clustering of max-normalized trajectories of the 1000 most abundant clonotypes was used as exploratory dynamics analysis. Separately sequenced CD4+ and CD8+ repertoires were used to assign a CD4 or CD8 phenotype to each responding clone. In-frame beta chains were kept once TCRdb had trimmed the public reads at Q25 with fastp and called clones with MiXCR. Each entry merges the rows of one CDR3 protein and shows their most common DNA and genes. TCRdb's processing, not the authors', yielded these V and J calls. The sample table contains some 250,000 distinct CDR3 sequences; only one count was recorded for roughly 18% of them. The ten largest account for roughly 23% of the sample.

A few counts support this clonotype. Its specific antigen is unknown. Base qualities are not provided; no much larger clone lies one nucleotide away. Ficoll-Paque density gradient centrifugation was the method used to isolate PBMCs. The source material was PBMCs or a T cell subset sorted from them (not recorded which). The origin of this receptor is a man between 18 and 35 years old who had mild COVID-19 (a few samples of this study predate the infection). The sample titles of this study are shuffled in the database, so cell type and time point are left out; the donor was told from shared clones.

The base sequence is TGCGCCAGCAGCTTACAGGGGGCCCACTATGGCTACACCTTC. Its protein reads: CASSLQGAHYGYTF. The chain uses TRBV5-1 and TRBJ1-2, with 9 central nucleotides matching TRBD1. The germline V gene gives CDR1 as SGHRS and CDR2 as YFSETQ. The CDR3 starts with the cysteine, ends with the phenylalanine, and has 14 residues. CDR3 DNA is the only sequence kept; it has 42 bases, read in frame from the first base. The germline V end is reduced by 2 bases and the J end by 3 bases; junction bases left unmatched: 2.